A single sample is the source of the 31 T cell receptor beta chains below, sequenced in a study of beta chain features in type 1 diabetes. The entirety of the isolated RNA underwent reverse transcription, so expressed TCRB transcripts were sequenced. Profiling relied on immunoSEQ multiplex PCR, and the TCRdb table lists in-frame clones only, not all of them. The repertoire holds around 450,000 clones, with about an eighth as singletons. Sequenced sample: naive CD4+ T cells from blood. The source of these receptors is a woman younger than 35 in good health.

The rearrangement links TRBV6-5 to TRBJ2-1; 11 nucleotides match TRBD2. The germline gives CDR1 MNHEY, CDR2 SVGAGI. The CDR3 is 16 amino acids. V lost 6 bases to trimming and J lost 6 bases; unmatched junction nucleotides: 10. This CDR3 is CASSYIGLAGSNEQFF. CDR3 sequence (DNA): TGTGCCAGCAGCTACATTGGACTAGCGGGTTCCAATGAGCAGTTCTTC.

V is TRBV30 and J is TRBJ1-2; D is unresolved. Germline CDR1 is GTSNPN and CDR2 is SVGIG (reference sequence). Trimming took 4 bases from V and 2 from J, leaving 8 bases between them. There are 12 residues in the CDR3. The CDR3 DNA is TGTGCCTGGACCCCGGGGAACTATGGCTACACCTTC. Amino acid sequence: CAWTPGNYGYTF.

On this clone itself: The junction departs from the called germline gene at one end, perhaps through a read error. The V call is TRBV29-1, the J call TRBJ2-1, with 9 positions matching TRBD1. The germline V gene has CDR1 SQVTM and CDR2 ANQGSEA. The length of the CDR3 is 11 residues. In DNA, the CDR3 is TGCGACGTTCGAAGCCAGGACAGGGGTATCTTC. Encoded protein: CDVRSQDRGIF.

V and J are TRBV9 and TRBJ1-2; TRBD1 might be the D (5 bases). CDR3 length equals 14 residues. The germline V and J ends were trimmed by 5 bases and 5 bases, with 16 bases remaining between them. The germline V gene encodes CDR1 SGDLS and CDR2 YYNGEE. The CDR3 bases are TGTGCCAGCAGTGTCGACAGCGTTACTTATGGCTACACCTTC. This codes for CASSVDSVTYGYTF.

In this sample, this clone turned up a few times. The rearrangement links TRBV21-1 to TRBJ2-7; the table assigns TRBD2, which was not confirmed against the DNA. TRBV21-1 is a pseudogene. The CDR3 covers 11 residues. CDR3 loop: CARRVLREQYV. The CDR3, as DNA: TGTGCCAGAAGGGTACTCCGGGAGCAGTACGTC.

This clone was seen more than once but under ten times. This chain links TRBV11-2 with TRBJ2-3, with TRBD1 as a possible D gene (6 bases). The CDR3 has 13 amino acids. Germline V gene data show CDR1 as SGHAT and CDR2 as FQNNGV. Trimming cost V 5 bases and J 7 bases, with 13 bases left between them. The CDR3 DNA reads TGTGCCAGCAGCCTGGAAGGGGGAAATACGCAGTATTTT. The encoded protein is CASSLEGGNTQYF.

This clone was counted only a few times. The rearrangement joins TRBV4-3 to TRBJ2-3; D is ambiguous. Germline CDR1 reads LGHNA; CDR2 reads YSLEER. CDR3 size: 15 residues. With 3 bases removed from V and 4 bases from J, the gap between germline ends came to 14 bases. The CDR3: CASSHLTESSDTQYF. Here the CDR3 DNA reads TGCGCCAGCAGCCACCTGACGGAAAGTTCAGATACGCAGTATTTT.

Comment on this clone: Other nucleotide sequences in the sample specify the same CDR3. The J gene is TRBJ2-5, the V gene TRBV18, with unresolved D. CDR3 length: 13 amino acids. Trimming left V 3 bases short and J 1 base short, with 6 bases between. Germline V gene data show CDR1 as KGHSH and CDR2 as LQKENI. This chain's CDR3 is CASSPPSQETQYF. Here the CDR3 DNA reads TGTGCCAGCTCACCCCCCAGCCAAGAGACCCAGTACTTC.

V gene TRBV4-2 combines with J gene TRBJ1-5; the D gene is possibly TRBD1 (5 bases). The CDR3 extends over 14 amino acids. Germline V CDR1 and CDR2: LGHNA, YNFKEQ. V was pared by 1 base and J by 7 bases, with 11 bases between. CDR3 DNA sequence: TGTGCCAGCAGCCAAGGGGGCGTTGAACAGCCCCAGCATTTT. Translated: CASSQGGVEQPQHF.

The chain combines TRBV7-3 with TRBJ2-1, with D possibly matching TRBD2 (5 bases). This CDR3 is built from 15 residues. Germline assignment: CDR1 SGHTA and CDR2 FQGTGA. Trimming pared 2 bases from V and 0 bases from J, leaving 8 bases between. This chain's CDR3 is CASSLEGSSYNEQFF. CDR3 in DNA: TGTGCCAGCAGCTTAGAGGGCAGCTCCTACAATGAGCAGTTCTTC.

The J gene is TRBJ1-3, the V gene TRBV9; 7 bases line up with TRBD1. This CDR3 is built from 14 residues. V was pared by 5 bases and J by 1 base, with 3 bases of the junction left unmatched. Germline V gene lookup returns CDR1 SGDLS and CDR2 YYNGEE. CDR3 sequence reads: CASRKTGSGNTIYF. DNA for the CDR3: TGTGCCAGCAGGAAGACAGGGTCTGGAAACACCATATATTTT.

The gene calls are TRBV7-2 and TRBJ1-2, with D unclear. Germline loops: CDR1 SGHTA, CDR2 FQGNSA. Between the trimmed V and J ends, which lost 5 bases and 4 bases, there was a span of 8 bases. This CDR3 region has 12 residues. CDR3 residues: CASSPTLYGYTF. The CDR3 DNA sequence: TGTGCCAGCAGCCCGACCCTCTATGGCTACACCTTC.

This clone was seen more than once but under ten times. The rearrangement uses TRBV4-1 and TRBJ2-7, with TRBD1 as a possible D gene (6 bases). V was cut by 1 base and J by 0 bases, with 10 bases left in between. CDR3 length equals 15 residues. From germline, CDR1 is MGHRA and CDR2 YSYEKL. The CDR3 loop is CASSQGQESSYEQYV. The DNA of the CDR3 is TGCGCCAGCAGCCAAGGACAGGAGAGCTCCTACGAGCAGTACGTC.

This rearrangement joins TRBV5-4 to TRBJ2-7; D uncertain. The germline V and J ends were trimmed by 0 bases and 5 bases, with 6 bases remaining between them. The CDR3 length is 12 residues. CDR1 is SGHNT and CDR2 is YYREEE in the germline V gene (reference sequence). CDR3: CASSLVGDEQYV. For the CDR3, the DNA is TGTGCCAGCAGCTTGGTTGGGGACGAGCAGTACGTC.

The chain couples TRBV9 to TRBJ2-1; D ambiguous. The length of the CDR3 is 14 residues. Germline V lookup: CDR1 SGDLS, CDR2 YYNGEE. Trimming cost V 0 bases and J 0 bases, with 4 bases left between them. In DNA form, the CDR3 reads TGTGCCAGCAGCGTAGCGGACTCCTACAATGAGCAGTTCTTC. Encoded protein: CASSVADSYNEQFF.

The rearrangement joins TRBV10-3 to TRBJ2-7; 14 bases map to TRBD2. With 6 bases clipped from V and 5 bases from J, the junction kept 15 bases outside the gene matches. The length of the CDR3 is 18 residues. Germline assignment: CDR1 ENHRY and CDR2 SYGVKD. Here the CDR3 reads CAISFDGLAGGRGNEQYF. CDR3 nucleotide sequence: TGTGCCATCAGCTTCGATGGACTAGCGGGAGGTCGAGGTAACGAGCAGTACTTC.

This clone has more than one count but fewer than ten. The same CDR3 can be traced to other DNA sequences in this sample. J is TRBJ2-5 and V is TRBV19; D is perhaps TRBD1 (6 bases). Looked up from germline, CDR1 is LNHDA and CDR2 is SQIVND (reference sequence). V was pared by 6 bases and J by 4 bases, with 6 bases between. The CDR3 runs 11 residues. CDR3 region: CASSRGETQYF. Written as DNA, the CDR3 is TGTGCCAGTAGCAGGGGAGAGACCCAGTACTTC.

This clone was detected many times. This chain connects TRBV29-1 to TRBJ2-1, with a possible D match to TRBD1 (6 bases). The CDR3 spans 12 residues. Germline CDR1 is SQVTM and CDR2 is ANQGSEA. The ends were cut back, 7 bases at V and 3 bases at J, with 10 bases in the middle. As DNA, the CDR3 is TGCAGCGGCAGGGGAAGCTACAATGAGCAGTTCTTC. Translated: CSGRGSYNEQFF.

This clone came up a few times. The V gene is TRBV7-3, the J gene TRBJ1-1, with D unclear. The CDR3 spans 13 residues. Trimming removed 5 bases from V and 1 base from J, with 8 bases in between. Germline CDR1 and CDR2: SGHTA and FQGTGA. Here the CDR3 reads CASSRGENTEAFF. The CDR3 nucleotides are TGTGCCAGCAGCCGCGGGGAGAACACTGAAGCTTTCTTT.

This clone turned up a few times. As DNA, the CDR3 is TGTGCCAGCAGTTACATGCGCGGGACAGCGACAGAGCAGTTCTTC. Its protein product is CASSYMRGTATEQFF. V and J are TRBV6-6 and TRBJ2-1; a weak D match, TRBD1 (7 bases). The germline V gene has CDR1 MNHNY and CDR2 SVGAGI (reference sequence). The V end lost 2 bases, the J end lost 10 bases, and 18 bases lay between the germline ends. This CDR3 region has 15 residues.

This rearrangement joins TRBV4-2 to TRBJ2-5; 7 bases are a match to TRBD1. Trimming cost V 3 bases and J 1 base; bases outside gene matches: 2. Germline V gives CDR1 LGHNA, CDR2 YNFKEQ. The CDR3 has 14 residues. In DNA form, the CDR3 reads TGTGCCAGCAGCCAGGGGACAGTCCAAGAGACCCAGTACTTC. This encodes CASSQGTVQETQYF.

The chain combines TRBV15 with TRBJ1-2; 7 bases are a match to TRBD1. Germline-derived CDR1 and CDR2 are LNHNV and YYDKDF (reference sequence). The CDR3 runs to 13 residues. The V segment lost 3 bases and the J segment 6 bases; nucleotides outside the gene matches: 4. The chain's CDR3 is CATSRAGTDGYTF. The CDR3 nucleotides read TGTGCCACCAGCAGGGCCGGGACAGATGGCTACACCTTC.

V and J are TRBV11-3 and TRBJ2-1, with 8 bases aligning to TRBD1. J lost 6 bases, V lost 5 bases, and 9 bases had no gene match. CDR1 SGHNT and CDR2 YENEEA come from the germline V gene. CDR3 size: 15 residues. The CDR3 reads CASSPDPTGGNEQFF. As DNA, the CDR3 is TGTGCCAGCAGCCCGGACCCTACAGGGGGCAATGAGCAGTTCTTC.

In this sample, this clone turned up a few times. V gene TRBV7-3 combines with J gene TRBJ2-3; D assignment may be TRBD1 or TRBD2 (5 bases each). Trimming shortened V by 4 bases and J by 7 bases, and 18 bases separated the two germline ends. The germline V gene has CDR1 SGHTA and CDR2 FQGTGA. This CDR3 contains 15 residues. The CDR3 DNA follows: TGTGCCAGCAGCTCTGGAGATCCGGGACCATATACGCAGTATTTT. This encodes CASSSGDPGPYTQYF.

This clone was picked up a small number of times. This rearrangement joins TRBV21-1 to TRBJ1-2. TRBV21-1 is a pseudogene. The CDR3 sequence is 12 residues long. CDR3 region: CASSPLRRGYTF. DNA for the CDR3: TGTGCCAGCAGTCCCCTCCGGAGGGGCTACACCTTC.

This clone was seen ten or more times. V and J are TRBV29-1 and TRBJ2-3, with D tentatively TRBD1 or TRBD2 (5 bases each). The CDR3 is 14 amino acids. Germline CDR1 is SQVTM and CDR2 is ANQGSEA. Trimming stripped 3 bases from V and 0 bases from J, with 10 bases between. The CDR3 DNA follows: TGCAGCGTTGAGATAAGGGACAGCACAGATACGCAGTATTTT. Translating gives CSVEIRDSTDTQYF.

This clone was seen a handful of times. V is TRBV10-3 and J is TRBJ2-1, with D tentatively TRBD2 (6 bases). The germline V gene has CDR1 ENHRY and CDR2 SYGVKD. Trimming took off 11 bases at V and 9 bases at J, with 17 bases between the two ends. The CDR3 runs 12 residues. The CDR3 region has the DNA TGTGCCTCGGGACTCGGGGAAAGTGAGCAGTTCTTC. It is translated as CASGLGESEQFF.

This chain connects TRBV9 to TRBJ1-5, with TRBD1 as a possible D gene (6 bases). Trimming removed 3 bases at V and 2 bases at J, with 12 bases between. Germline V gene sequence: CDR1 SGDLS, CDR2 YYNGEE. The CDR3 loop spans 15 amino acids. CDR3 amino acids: CASSAFGGGNQPQHF. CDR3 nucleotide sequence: TGTGCCAGCAGCGCGTTTGGGGGCGGCAATCAGCCCCAGCATTTT.

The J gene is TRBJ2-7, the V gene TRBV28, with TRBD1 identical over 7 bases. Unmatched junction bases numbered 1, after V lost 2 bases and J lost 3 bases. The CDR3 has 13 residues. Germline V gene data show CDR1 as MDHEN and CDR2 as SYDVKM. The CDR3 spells CASSLHRGYEQYV. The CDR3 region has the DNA TGTGCCAGCAGTTTACACAGGGGCTACGAGCAGTACGTC.

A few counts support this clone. This chain's CDR3 is CASSLGQGNSYEQYF. The CDR3 nucleotides are TGTGCCAGCAGCTTAGGACAGGGGAACTCCTACGAGCAGTACTTC. The chain couples TRBV7-9 to TRBJ2-7; TRBD1 matches at 8 bases. Per the germline V gene, CDR1 is SEHNR and CDR2 is FQNEAQ (reference sequence). V trimming: 1 base; J trimming: 0 bases; junction bases outside the gene matches: 2. This CDR3 is 15 amino acids long. The variable domain in full, completed from reference TRBV7-9 and TRBJ2-7, reads DTGVSQNPRHKITKRGQNVTFRCDPISEHNRLYWYRQTLGQGPEFLTYFQNEAQLEKSRLLSDRFSAERPKGSFSTLEIQRTEQGDSAMYLCASSLGQGNSYEQYFGPGTRLTVT.

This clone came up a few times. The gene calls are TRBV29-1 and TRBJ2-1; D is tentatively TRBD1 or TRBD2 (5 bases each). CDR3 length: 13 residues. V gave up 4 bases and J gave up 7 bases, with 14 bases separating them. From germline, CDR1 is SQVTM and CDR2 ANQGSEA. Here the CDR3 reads CSVVSGASNEQFF. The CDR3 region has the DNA TGCAGCGTTGTGTCCGGGGCAAGTAATGAGCAGTTCTTC.